This entry lists 22 T cell receptor beta chains sequenced from one sample in a study of regulatory T cells in long-lasting Graves disease. Sample time point: newly diagnosed GD, antithyroid drugs for less than 3 months. RNA extracted from PBMCs served as the sequencing template. Construction of the TCR beta libraries employed iRepertoire HTBI primers in conjunction with Arm-PCR of CDR3 regions. One entry per CDR3 protein, called by TCRdb with MiXCR from the multiplex PCR reads. The data contain 500,000 to 700,000 distinct CDR3 sequences, approximately 15% of them seen just once; the ten biggest clones take up about 20%. The same sample was also used in a study of T cells in Graves' hyperthyroidism and ophthalmopathy.

The sample consisted of peripheral blood mononuclear cells (PBMCs), taken at new diagnosis, from a patient treated with antithyroid drugs. All receptors derive from a woman in her twenties or thirties with Graves disease.

This clonotype occurred a few times. The gene calls are TRBV30 and TRBJ1-1, with D possibly TRBD1 on 6 matching bases. Trimming removed 2 bases from V and 4 bases from J, with 17 bases in between. The CDR3 spans 15 residues. Germline V gives CDR1 GTSNPN, CDR2 SVGIG (reference sequence). This CDR3 reads CAWSFSDRLFTEAFF. The CDR3 DNA is TGTGCCTGGAGTTTCTCCGACAGGCTGTTCACTGAAGCTTTCTTT.

The sample holds many counts of this clonotype. This chain links TRBV7-9 with TRBJ2-7, with D possibly being TRBD2 (5 bases). The V gene lost 2 bases and the J gene lost 7 bases, with 12 bases spanning the gap. The CDR3 length is 13 residues. Germline CDR1 is SEHNR and CDR2 is FQNEAQ (reference sequence). CDR3 residues: CASSLTGGGEQYF. The CDR3 region has the DNA TGTGCCAGCAGCTTAACGGGTGGCGGGGAGCAGTACTTC. Filled out from reference TRBV7-9 and TRBJ2-7, the complete variable domain reads DTGVSQNPRHKITKRGQNVTFRCDPISEHNRLYWYRQTLGQGPEFLTYFQNEAQLEKSRLLSDRFSAERPKGSFSTLEIQRTEQGDSAMYLCASSLTGGGEQYFGPGTRLTVT.

This sequence joins TRBV6-1 and TRBJ1-1; D is unresolved. Germline V CDR1 and CDR2: MNHNS, SASEGT. Trimming cost V 4 bases and J 7 bases, with 13 bases left between them. The CDR3 covers 13 residues. The CDR3 loop reads CASSAKTVVEAFF. CDR3 nucleotide sequence: TGTGCCAGCAGTGCCAAAACGGTGGTTGAAGCTTTCTTT.

Only a few counts were recorded for this clonotype. The chain combines TRBV12-3 or TRBV12-4 with TRBJ2-4; weak D call: TRBD1 (6 bases). The CDR3 length is 15 residues. Between the trimmed V and J ends, which lost 6 bases and 9 bases, there was a span of 21 bases. CDR3 coding DNA: TGTGCCAGCAGCCTTGCCGGGACAAGAAGGAGCATTCAGTACTTC. Residues: CASSLAGTRRSIQYF.

This clonotype occurred a few times. This rearrangement joins TRBV28 to TRBJ2-1, with TRBD2 matching over 11 bases. CDR3 length: 17 residues. The germline V gene has CDR1 MDHEN and CDR2 SYDVKM. Germline trimming cut 3 bases from V and 7 bases from J; bases unmatched to any gene: 11. The CDR3 region has the DNA TGTGCCAGCAGTTTGGACACTAGCGGGAGAGGGGTGAATGAGCAGTTCTTC. Translated: CASSLDTSGRGVNEQFF. The entire variable domain, with the rest obtained from reference TRBV28 and TRBJ2-1, is as follows: DVKVTQSSRYLVKRTGEKVFLECVQDMDHENMFWYRQDPGLGLRLIYFSYDVKMKEKGDIPEGYSVSREKKERFSLILESASTNQTSMYLCASSLDTSGRGVNEQFFGPGTRLTVL.

This clonotype occurred a few times. The chain links TRBV6-1 to TRBJ1-6; no reliable D call. Germline V gene sequence: CDR1 MNHNS, CDR2 SASEGT. V lost 6 bases to trimming and J lost 5 bases, with 11 bases between them. The CDR3 contains 14 residues. The CDR3 sequence is CASSPLTDNSPLHF. In DNA, the CDR3 is TGTGCCAGCAGCCCCCTGACGGATAATTCACCCCTCCACTTT.

The chain joins TRBV29-1 to TRBJ1-3; TRBD1 is a possible D gene (5 bases). Trimming removed 0 bases from V and 0 bases from J, with 15 bases in between. Germline lookup yields CDR1 SQVTM and CDR2 ANQGSEA. CDR3 length equals 17 residues. CDR3 amino acids: CSVEDWEGRSSGNTIYF. The CDR3 DNA reads TGCAGCGTTGAAGATTGGGAGGGGCGAAGCTCTGGAAACACCATATATTTT.

This clonotype was counted ten times or more. V is TRBV7-2 and J is TRBJ1-3, with a tentative D call TRBD1 (5 bases). The CDR3 spans 15 residues. CDR1 and CDR2 (germline): SGHTA, FQGNSA. V gave up 3 bases and J gave up 2 bases, with 11 bases separating them. The CDR3 DNA reads as TGTGCCAGCAGCTTCATCAGCAGGGCTGGAAACACCATATATTTT. Protein: CASSFISRAGNTIYF.

On this clonotype itself: Since the CDR3 does not end with the conserved phenylalanine or tryptophan, this likely comes from a read error. This chain links TRBV30 with TRBJ2-1; no clear D. V lost 4 bases and J lost 5, with 9 bases in between. CDR1 and CDR2 (germline): GTSNPN, SVGIG (reference sequence). The CDR3 runs to 12 residues. The CDR3 is CAWTRANNEQFL. In nucleotides, the CDR3 is TGTGCCTGGACCCGGGCCAACAATGAGCAGTTCCTC.

This clonotype was observed once. V and J are TRBV7-3 and TRBJ2-3, with TRBD2 as a possible D gene (6 bases). Germline V CDR1 and CDR2: SGHTA, FQGTGA. V gave up 3 bases and J gave up 1 base, with 14 bases separating them. The CDR3 is 16 residues long. Written as DNA, the CDR3 is TGTGCCAGCAGCTTGGGCGGAGCGGGCTGCACAGATACGCAGTATTTT. It codes for CASSLGGAGCTDTQYF.

The V call is TRBV29-1, the J call TRBJ2-1; tentative D call: TRBD2 (5 bases). Trimming cost V 6 bases and J 7 bases, with 7 bases left between them. CDR1 is SQVTM and CDR2 is ANQGSEA in the germline V gene. This CDR3 has 10 amino acids. CDR3: CSVRGNEQFF. DNA for the CDR3: TGCAGCGTCCGAGGGAATGAGCAGTTCTTC.

This clonotype was seen ten or more times. The V gene is TRBV20-1, the J gene TRBJ1-2, with 7 bases matching TRBD1. The CDR3 contains 12 residues. V gave up 5 bases and J gave up 5 bases; unmatched junction bases: 5. Germline CDR1 reads DFQATT; CDR2 reads SNEGSKA (reference sequence). The CDR3 here is CSADRAGYGYTF. DNA of the CDR3: TGCAGTGCTGACAGGGCTGGGTATGGCTACACCTTC.

This clonotype appeared a few times. The rearrangement uses TRBV27 and TRBJ2-2, with D tentatively TRBD1 or TRBD2 (5 bases each). CDR1 MNHEY and CDR2 SMNVEV come from the germline V gene (reference sequence). V was shortened by 8 bases and J by 3 bases, with 10 bases between the two germline ends. The CDR3 sequence is 13 residues long. The CDR3 loop reads CASGDLDTGELFF. The DNA for the CDR3 is TGTGCCAGCGGGGACCTAGACACCGGGGAGCTGTTTTTT.

The V gene is TRBV10-3, the J gene TRBJ1-2; weak D call: TRBD1 (5 bases). With 2 bases removed from V and 2 bases from J, the gap between germline ends came to 9 bases. The CDR3 has 14 amino acids. Germline CDR1 and CDR2: ENHRY and SYGVKD. CDR3 bases: TGTGCCATCAGTGAGCGGGGCGAGAACTATGGCTACACCTTC. It translates to CAISERGENYGYTF.

The table lists this clonotype with many counts. This chain links TRBV12-3 or TRBV12-4 with TRBJ1-4; weak D call: TRBD1 (5 bases). V was cut by 7 bases and J by 2 bases, with 14 bases left in between. This CDR3 region has 15 residues. CDR3 DNA sequence: TGTGCCAGCACCTTGTCCCGGGGCACTAATGAAAAACTGTTTTTT. It is translated as CASTLSRGTNEKLFF.

The chain recombines TRBV10-3 with TRBJ2-7, with 8 bases aligning to TRBD1. The V gene's germline CDR1 is ENHRY and CDR2 SYGVKD. The ends lost 5 bases at V and 3 bases at J; junction bases unmatched: 6. The CDR3 length is 14 residues. The CDR3 spells CAISSTGGIYEQYF. CDR3 in DNA: TGTGCCATCAGTTCAACAGGGGGAATCTACGAGCAGTACTTC.

At least ten counts were recorded for this clonotype. One junction end disagrees with the germline gene, perhaps due to a read error. The chain couples TRBV12-3 or TRBV12-4 to TRBJ1-5; TRBD1 matches 7 bases. The CDR3 consists of 14 residues. The CDR3 DNA is TGTGCCAGCAGTATAGCGACAGGGTCCCAGCCCCAGCATTTT. It specifies CASSIATGSQPQHF.

The sample holds many counts of this clonotype. The chain is built from TRBV3-1 and TRBJ2-1, with D uncertain. Trimming took 2 bases from V and 5 from J, leaving 10 bases between them. The germline V gene encodes CDR1 LGHDT and CDR2 YNNKEL (reference sequence). This CDR3 is built from 14 residues. CDR3 sequence: CASSQQALDNEQFF. The CDR3 DNA follows: TGTGCCAGCAGCCAACAGGCTCTCGACAATGAGCAGTTCTTC.

In this sample, this clonotype turned up many times. The chain joins TRBV28 to TRBJ2-3, with D possibly being TRBD1 (5 bases). Trimming cost V 5 bases and J 1 base, with 13 bases left between them. CDR1 and CDR2 (germline): MDHEN, SYDVKM. This CDR3 comprises 15 residues. CDR3 loop: CASSPARQRTDTQYF. For the CDR3, the DNA is TGTGCCAGCAGTCCCGCCAGACAGCGCACAGATACGCAGTATTTT.

This clonotype was recorded many times. The chain joins TRBV2 to TRBJ1-2, with 9 positions matching TRBD1. Germline-derived CDR1 and CDR2 are SNHLY and FYNNEI. CDR3 length: 14 residues. V trimming: 6 bases; J trimming: 3 bases; junction bases outside the gene matches: 5. CDR3 in DNA: TGTGCCAGCAGCCCACAGGGGGCCGACTATGGCTACACCTTC. Amino acids: CASSPQGADYGYTF.

The table lists this clonotype with many counts. J is TRBJ1-2 and V is TRBV7-9; the D is unclear. V was cut by 5 bases and J by 1 base, with 8 bases left in between. Germline CDR1 and CDR2: SEHNR and FQNEAQ (reference sequence). This CDR3 region has 13 residues. CDR3 DNA sequence: TGTGCCAGCAGCGGTGGGAGTAACTATGGCTACACCTTC. Translating gives CASSGGSNYGYTF.

The table lists this clonotype with many counts. The V call is TRBV10-3, the J call TRBJ1-2, with D uncertain. Trimming cost V 5 bases and J 4 bases, with 11 bases left between them. The CDR3 runs to 13 residues. Germline CDR1 is ENHRY and CDR2 is SYGVKD. This chain's CDR3 is CAISQEKTYGYTF. The CDR3 coding sequence is TGTGCCATCAGTCAAGAAAAAACCTATGGCTACACCTTC.